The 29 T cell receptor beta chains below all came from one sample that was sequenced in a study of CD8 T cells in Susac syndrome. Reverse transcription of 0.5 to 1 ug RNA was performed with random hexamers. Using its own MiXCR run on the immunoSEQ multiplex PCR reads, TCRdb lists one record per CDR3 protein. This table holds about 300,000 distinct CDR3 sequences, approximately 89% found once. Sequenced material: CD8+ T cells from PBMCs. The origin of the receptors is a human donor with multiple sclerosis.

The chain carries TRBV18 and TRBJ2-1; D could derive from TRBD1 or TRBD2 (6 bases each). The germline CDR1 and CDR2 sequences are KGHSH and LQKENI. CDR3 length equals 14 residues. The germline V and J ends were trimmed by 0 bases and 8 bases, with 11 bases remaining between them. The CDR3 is CASSPPGGFDEQFF. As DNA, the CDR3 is TGTGCCAGCTCACCACCAGGGGGGTTTGATGAGCAGTTCTTC.

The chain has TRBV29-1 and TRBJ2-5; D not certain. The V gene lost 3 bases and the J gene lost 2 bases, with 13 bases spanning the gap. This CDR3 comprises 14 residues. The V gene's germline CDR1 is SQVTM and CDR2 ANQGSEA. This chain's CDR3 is CSVDGLAGQETQYF. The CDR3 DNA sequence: TGCAGCGTTGATGGCCTGGCAGGACAAGAGACCCAGTACTTC.

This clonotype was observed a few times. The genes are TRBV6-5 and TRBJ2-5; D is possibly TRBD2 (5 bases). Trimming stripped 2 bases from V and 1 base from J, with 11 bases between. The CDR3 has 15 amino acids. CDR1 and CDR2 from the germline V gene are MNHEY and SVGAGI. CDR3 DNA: TGTGCCAGCAGTTACGAAGGGAGCACCCAAGAGACCCAGTACTTC. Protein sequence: CASSYEGSTQETQYF.

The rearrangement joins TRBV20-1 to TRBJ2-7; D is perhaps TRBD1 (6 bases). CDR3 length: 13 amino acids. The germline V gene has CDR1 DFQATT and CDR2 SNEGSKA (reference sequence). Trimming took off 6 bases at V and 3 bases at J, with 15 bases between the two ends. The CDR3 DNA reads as TGCAGTGCCAGCCAGGGGTCGGGCTACGAGCAGTACTTC. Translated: CSASQGSGYEQYF.

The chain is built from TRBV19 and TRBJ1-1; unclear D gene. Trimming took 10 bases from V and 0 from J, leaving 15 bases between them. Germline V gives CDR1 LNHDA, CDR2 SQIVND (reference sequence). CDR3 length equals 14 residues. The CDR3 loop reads CATRPGSVNTEAFF. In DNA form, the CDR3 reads TGTGCCACCCGTCCTGGTAGTGTGAACACTGAAGCTTTCTTT.

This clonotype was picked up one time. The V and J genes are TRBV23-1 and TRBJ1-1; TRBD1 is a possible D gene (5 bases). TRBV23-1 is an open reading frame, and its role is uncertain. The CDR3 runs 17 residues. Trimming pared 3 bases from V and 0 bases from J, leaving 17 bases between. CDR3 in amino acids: CASSHREERGLNTEAFF. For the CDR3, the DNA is TGCGCCAGCAGTCACAGGGAGGAAAGAGGGCTGAACACTGAAGCTTTCTTT.

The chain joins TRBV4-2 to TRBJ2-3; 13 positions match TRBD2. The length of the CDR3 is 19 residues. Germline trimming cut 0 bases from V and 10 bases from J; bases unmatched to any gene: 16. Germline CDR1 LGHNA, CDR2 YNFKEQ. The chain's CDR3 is CASSQESMRGLAGALAQYF. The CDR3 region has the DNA TGTGCCAGCAGCCAAGAAAGTATGAGAGGACTAGCGGGAGCATTAGCGCAGTATTTT.

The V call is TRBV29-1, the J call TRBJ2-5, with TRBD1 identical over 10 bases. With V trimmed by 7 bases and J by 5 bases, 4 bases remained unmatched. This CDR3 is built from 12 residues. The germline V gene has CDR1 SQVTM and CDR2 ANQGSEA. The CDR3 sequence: CSARTGGETQYF. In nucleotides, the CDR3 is TGCAGCGCCAGGACAGGGGGGGAGACCCAGTACTTC. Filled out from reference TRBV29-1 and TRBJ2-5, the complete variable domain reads SAVISQKPSRDICQRGTSLTIQCQVDSQVTMMFWYRQQPGQSLTLIATANQGSEATYESGFVIDKFPISRPNLTFSTLTVSNMSPEDSSIYLCSARTGGETQYFGPGTRLLVL.

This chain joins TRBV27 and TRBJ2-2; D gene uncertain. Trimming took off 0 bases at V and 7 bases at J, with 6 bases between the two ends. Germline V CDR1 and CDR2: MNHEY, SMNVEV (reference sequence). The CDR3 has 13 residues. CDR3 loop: CASSLSGIGELFF. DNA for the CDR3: TGTGCCAGCAGTTTATCAGGGATCGGGGAGCTGTTTTTT.

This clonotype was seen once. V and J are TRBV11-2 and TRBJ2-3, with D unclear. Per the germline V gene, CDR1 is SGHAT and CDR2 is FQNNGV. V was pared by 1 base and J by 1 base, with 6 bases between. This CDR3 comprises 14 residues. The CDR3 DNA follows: TGTGCCAGCAGCTTAGTAAGGGGCACAGATACGCAGTATTTT. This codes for CASSLVRGTDTQYF.

The CDR3 sequence is CASSQGSGRFSYEQYF. CDR3 DNA: TGTGCCAGCAGCCAGGGGAGCGGCCGTTTCTCCTACGAGCAGTACTTC. The chain uses TRBV28 and TRBJ2-7; TRBD1 might be the D (6 bases). Trimming left V 6 bases short and J 0 bases short, with 18 bases between. The CDR3 is made up of 16 amino acids. Germline V gene sequence: CDR1 MDHEN, CDR2 SYDVKM.

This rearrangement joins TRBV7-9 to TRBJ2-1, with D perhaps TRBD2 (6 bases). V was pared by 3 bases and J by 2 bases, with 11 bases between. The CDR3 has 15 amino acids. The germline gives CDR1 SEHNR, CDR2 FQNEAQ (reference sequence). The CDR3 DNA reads TGTGCCAGCAGCTTTTCCTGGGGGGCCTACAATGAGCAGTTCTTC. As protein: CASSFSWGAYNEQFF.

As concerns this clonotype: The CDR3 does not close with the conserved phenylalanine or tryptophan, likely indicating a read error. The CDR3: CASSLATGALYDEQYS. The CDR3 nucleotides are TGTGCCAGCAGCCTAGCGACAGGGGCTCTCTACGACGAGCAGTACTCC. The rearrangement joins TRBV28 to TRBJ2-7; 8 bases align to TRBD1. After removal of 6 bases from V and 5 bases from J, the junction contained 15 bases not matched to a gene. The CDR3 contains 16 residues. Germline V gene data show CDR1 as MDHEN and CDR2 as SYDVKM.

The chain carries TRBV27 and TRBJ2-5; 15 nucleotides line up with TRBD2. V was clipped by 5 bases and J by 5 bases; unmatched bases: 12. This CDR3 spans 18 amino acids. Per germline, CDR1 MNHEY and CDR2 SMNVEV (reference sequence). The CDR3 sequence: CASSPGLAGGPVWETQYF. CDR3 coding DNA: TGTGCCAGCAGTCCCGGACTAGCGGGGGGGCCTGTTTGGGAGACCCAGTACTTC.

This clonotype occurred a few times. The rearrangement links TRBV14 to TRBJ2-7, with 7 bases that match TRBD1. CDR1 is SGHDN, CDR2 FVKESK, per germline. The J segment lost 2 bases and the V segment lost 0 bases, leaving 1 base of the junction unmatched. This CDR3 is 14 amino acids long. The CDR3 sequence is CASSQETGAYEQYF. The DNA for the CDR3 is TGTGCCAGCAGCCAAGAAACAGGGGCCTACGAGCAGTACTTC.

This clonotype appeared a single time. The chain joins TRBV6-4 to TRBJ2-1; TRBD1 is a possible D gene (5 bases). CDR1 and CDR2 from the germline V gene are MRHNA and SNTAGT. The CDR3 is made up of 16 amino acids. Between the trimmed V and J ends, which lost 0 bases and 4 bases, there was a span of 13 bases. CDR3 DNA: TGTGCCAGCAGTGACTCGACAAGGGGTGATTACAATGAGCAGTTCTTC. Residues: CASSDSTRGDYNEQFF.

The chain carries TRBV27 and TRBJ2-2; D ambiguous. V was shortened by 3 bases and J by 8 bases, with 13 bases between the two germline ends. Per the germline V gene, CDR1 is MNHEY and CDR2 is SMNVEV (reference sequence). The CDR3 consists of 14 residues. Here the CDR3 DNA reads TGTGCCAGCAGTTTGTGGGCTCCGGGTGGGGAGCTGTTTTTT. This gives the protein CASSLWAPGGELFF.

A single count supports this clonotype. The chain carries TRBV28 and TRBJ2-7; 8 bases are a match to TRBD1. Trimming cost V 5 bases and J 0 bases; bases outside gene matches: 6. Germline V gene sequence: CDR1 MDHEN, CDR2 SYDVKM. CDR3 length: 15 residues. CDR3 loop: CASSARDRYSYEQYF. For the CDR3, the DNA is TGTGCCAGCAGTGCCCGGGACAGGTACTCCTACGAGCAGTACTTC.

CDR3 in amino acids: CASLTGDYGYTF. DNA for the CDR3: TGTGCCAGCCTAACAGGGGACTATGGCTACACCTTC. The rearrangement joins TRBV19 to TRBJ1-2; 7 bases map to TRBD1. The CDR3 has 12 residues. J was trimmed by 3 bases and V by 9 bases; bases with no gene match: 4. Germline V gene sequence: CDR1 LNHDA, CDR2 SQIVND (reference sequence).

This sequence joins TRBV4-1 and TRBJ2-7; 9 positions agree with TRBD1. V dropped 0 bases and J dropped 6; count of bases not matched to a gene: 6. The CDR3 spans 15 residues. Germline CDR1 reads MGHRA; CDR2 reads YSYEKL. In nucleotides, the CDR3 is TGCGCCAGCAGCCAAGAGGTACAGGGGGCGCTCGAGCAGTACTTC. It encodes CASSQEVQGALEQYF.

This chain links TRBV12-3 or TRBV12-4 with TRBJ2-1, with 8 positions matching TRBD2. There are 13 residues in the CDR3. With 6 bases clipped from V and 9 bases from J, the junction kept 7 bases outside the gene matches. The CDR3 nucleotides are TGTGCCAGCAGCCCCGGGACTAGTTCTGAGCAGTTCTTC. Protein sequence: CASSPGTSSEQFF.

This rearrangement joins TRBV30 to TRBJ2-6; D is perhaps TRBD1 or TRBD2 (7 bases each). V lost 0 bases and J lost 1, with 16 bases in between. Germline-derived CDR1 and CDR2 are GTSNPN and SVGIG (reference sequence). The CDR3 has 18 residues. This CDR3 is CAWSVLGTAGSGANVLTF. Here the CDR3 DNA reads TGTGCCTGGAGTGTACTCGGGACAGCGGGGTCTGGGGCCAACGTCCTGACTTTC.

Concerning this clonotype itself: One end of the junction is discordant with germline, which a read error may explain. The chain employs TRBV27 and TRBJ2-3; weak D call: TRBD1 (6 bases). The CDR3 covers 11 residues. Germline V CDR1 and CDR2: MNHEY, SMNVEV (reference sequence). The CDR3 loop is CPSDQGDTQYF. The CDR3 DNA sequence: TGTCCCAGCGACCAGGGGGATACGCAGTATTTT.

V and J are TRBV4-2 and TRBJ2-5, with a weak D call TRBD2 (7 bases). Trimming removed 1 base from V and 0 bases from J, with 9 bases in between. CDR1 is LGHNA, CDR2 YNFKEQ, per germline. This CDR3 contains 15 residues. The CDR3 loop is CASSQGGGDQETQYF. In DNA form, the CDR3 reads TGTGCCAGCAGCCAAGGAGGGGGGGACCAAGAGACCCAGTACTTC.

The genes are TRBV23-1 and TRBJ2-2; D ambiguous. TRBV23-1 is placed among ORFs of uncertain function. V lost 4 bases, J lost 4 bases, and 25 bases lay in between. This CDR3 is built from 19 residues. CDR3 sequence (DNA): TGCGCCAGCAGTCCCTTGGGGAAGACCGAAGTGATCCGCACCGGGGAGCTGTTTTTT. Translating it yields CASSPLGKTEVIRTGELFF.

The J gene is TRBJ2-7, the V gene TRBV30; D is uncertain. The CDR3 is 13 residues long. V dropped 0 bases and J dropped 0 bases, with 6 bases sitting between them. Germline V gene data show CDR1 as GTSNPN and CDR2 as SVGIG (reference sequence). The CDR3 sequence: CAWSVTYSYEQYF. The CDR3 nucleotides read TGTGCCTGGAGTGTAACATACTCCTACGAGCAGTACTTC. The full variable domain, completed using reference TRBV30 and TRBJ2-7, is SQTIHQWPATLVQPVGSPLSLECTVEGTSNPNLYWYRQAAGRGLQLLFYSVGIGQISSEVPQNLSASRPQDRQFILSSKKLLLSDSGFYLCAWSVTYSYEQYFGPGTRLTVT.

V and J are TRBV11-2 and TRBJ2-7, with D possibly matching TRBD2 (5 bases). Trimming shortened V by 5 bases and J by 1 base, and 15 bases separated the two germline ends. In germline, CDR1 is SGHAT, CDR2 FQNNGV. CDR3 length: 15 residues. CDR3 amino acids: CASSALLGFSYEQYF. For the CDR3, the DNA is TGTGCCAGCAGCGCCCTACTAGGGTTTTCCTACGAGCAGTACTTC.

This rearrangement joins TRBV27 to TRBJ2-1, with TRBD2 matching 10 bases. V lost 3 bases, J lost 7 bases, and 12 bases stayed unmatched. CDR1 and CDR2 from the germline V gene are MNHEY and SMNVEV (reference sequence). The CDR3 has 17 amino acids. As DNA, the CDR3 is TGTGCCAGCAGTTTCATCGGACTAGCGGACGCTCTAAATGAGCAGTTCTTC. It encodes CASSFIGLADALNEQFF.

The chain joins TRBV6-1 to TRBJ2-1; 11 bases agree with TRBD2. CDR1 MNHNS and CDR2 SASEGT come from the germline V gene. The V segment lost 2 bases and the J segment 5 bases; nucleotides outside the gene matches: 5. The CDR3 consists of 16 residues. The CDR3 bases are TGTGCCAGCAGTGAATTCTCGGGACTAGCGGACAATGAGCAGTTCTTC. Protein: CASSEFSGLADNEQFF.